One sample yielded the 9 T cell receptor beta chains listed below, sequenced in a study of blood T cell repertoires in COVID-19. The repertoire was sequenced with immunoSEQ multiplex PCR; TCRdb's copy has only in-frame clones and lacks some. The data contain under 300,000 clones, around 89% of them seen just once; the ten biggest clones take up less than 3%. What was sequenced was PBMCs or T cells enriched from blood (not recorded which). The receptor source for this set is a woman aged 45 to 65 who had recovered from COVID-19.

V usage is TRBV28 and J usage is TRBJ2-1, with a weak D call TRBD1 (5 bases). This CDR3 contains 17 residues. The germline CDR1 and CDR2 sequences are MDHEN and SYDVKM. Trimming removed 5 bases at V and 0 bases at J, with 17 bases between. The CDR3 sequence: CASSHITTATSYNEQFF. CDR3 bases: TGTGCCAGCAGTCATATCACGACAGCGACCTCCTACAATGAGCAGTTCTTC.

This clone appeared once. This chain links TRBV18 with TRBJ2-2; 8 positions agree with TRBD2. Germline V CDR1 and CDR2: KGHSH, LQKENI. The CDR3 runs to 16 residues. Trimming took 8 bases from V and 4 from J; bases not matched to a gene: 12. The CDR3 is CASGLAGGAITGELFF. In DNA form, the CDR3 reads TGTGCCAGCGGACTAGCAGGTGGGGCGATCACCGGGGAGCTGTTTTTT. The entire variable domain, with the rest obtained from reference TRBV18 and TRBJ2-2, is as follows: NAGVMQNPRHLVRRRGQEARLRCSPMKGHSHVYWYRQLPEEGLKFMVYLQKENIIDESGMPKERFSAEFPKEGPSILRIQQVVRGDSAAYFCASGLAGGAITGELFFGEGSRLTVL.

This chain connects TRBV2 to TRBJ1-1; D might be TRBD1 (5 bases). This CDR3 is built from 13 residues. The V end was cut by 8 bases, the J end by 5 bases, with 15 bases between. The germline gives CDR1 SNHLY, CDR2 FYNNEI. The chain's CDR3 is CASGAGVKTEAFF. As DNA, the CDR3 is TGTGCCAGCGGGGCGGGGGTAAAGACTGAAGCTTTCTTT.

V usage is TRBV7-9 and J usage is TRBJ2-1; D unresolved. V lost 3 bases and J lost 5, with 8 bases in between. The CDR3 sequence is 13 residues long. Germline CDR1 is SEHNR and CDR2 is FQNEAQ (reference sequence). The CDR3 sequence is CASSFSLDNEQFF. The DNA for the CDR3 is TGTGCCAGCAGCTTTAGCTTAGACAATGAGCAGTTCTTC.

The chain has TRBV7-9 and TRBJ1-6, with 10 nucleotides matching TRBD1. The CDR3 runs 16 residues. Per the germline V gene, CDR1 is SEHNR and CDR2 is FQNEAQ (reference sequence). V shed 1 base, J shed 7 bases, and the junction held 4 bases outside the gene matches. The DNA of the CDR3 is TGTGCCAGCAGCTTAGGGGACAGGGGAGTCAATTCACCCCTCCACTTT. Its protein is CASSLGDRGVNSPLHF.

The chain has TRBV6-2 or TRBV6-3 and TRBJ1-2; the D is unclear. The CDR3 sequence is 12 residues long. The V end was cut by 2 bases, the J end by 5 bases, with 6 bases between. Germline values: CDR1 MNHEY, CDR2 SVGEGT. CDR3 residues: CASSYGGYGYTF. CDR3 in DNA: TGTGCCAGCAGTTACGGAGGGTATGGCTACACCTTC.

J is TRBJ1-2 and V is TRBV24-1; no clear D. The germline V gene has CDR1 KGHDR and CDR2 SFDVKD. The CDR3 runs to 11 residues. V lost 4 bases to trimming and J lost 8 bases, with 7 bases between them. The CDR3 nucleotides are TGTGCCACCAGTGAGGGGAGGGGCTACACCTTC. Residues: CATSEGRGYTF.

The chain uses TRBV7-3 and TRBJ2-5; 13 nucleotides agree with TRBD2. The V and J ends lost 3 bases and 3 bases, in that order; junction bases with no gene match: 4. The CDR3 extends over 16 amino acids. Germline CDR1 reads SGHTA; CDR2 reads FQGTGA. CDR3 sequence: CASSFSGLAGKETQYF. In DNA, the CDR3 is TGTGCCAGCAGCTTCTCGGGACTAGCGGGAAAAGAGACCCAGTACTTC.

The V gene is TRBV13, the J gene TRBJ2-7; 8 bases match TRBD2. CDR3 size: 14 residues. From germline, CDR1 is PRHDT and CDR2 FYEKMQ (reference sequence). The junction had 11 bases not matched to a gene; V was cut back by 7 bases and J by 6 bases. CDR3 sequence: CASIDMSGRTEQYF. CDR3 coding DNA: TGTGCCAGCATCGACATGAGCGGGAGAACCGAGCAGTACTTC.